The entry below describes one T cell receptor (beta chain). Original handling: Quantification of nucleated cells was approximated via reference gene primer amplification. Sequenced by immunoSEQ multiplex PCR; TCRdb stores in-frame clones only, minus some. D and trimming were read from the DNA, whereas the V and J calls and clone size are those reported in that table. This sample has about 120,000 clones, with 75% to 90% found just once. The record originates from a study of blood T cell repertoires in COVID-19. Study overall: Acute and convalescent COVID-19 samples came from the United States, Italy and Spain. The analysed material was cDNA or gDNA that came from T cells, B-cell-depleted T cells, or PBMCs.

Germline loops: CDR1 SGDLS, CDR2 YYNGEE. V shed 3 bases and J shed 0 bases, with 13 bases lying between them. The CDR3 has 16 amino acids. The chain joins TRBV9 to TRBJ1-5, with no clear D. Sequencing input: peripheral blood. The sequence was collected from an older woman with acute or convalescent COVID-19. The chain's CDR3 is CASSGLDGDSNQPQHF. In nucleotides, the CDR3 is TGTGCCAGCAGCGGCCTGGACGGGGATAGCAATCAGCCCCAGCATTTT.